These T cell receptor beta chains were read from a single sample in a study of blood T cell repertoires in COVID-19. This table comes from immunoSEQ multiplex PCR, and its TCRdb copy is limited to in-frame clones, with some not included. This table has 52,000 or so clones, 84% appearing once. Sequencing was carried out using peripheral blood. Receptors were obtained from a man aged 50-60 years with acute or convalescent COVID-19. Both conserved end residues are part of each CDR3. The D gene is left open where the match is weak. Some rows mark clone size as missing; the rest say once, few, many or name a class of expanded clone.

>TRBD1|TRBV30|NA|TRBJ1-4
TGTGCCTGGAGTGTACGGCGGACAGGGACGAATGAAAAACTGTTTTTT
CAWSVRRTGTNEKLFF
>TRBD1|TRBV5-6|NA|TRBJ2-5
TGTGCCAGCAGCGCTACCGGGACAGGGGTGGAGACCCAGTACTTC
CASSATGTGVETQYF
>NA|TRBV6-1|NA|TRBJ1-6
TGTGCCAGCAGTGAATTGGGCAGTAATTCACCCCTCCACTTT
CASSELGSNSPLHF
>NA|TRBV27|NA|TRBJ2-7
TGTGCCAGCAGCTGGACAGCGAGCTCCTACGAGCAGTACTTC
CASSWTASSYEQYF
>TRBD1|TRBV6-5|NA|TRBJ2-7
TGTGCCAGCAGTTACTCCGACAGGGCCTACGAGCAGTACTTC
CASSYSDRAYEQYF
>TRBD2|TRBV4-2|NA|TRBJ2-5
TGTGCCAGCAGCCAAGATGGGGCTAGCGGGGCGAGAGAGACCCAGTACTTC
CASSQDGASGARETQYF
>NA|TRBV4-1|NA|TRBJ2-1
TGCGCCAGCAGCCAAGGGCTAGTAATTCCCTACAATGAGCAGTTCTTC
CASSQGLVIPYNEQFF
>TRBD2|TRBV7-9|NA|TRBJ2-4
TGTGCCAGCAGCTTATTAGCGGGAGGGTCGGTGGACATTCAGTACTTC
CASSLLAGGSVDIQYF
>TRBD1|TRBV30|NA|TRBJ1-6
TGTGCCTGGAGTCCGGGACAGGGGGCTTATTCACCCCTCCACTTT
CAWSPGQGAYSPLHF
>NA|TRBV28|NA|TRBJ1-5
TGTGCCAGCAGTTACGACGGGAATCAGCCCCAGCATTTT
CASSYDGNQPQHF
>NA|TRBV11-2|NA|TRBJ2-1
TGTGCCAGCAGCCCTAGCCTGGGCAATGAGCAGTTCTTC
CASSPSLGNEQFF
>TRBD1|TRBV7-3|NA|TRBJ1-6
TGTGCCAGCAGCTTAGGGACAGGGATTAATTCACCCCTCCACTTT
CASSLGTGINSPLHF
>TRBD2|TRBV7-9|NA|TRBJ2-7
TGTGCCAGCAGCTTAGAGGGAGGGGACGAGCAGTACTTC
CASSLEGGDEQYF
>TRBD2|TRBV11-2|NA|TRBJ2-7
TGTGCCAGCAGAACACCGGGACTAAGATACTACGAGCAGTACTTC
CASRTPGLRYYEQYF
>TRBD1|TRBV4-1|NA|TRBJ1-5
TGCGCCAGCAGCAAAAGCGCTGGGACAGGGACTAATCAGCCCCAGCATTTT
CASSKSAGTGTNQPQHF
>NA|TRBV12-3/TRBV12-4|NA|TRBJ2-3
TGTGCCAGCATCCGACCGGGACAAGATACGCAGTATTTT
CASIRPGQDTQYF
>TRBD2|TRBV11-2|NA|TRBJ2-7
TGTGCCAGCAGCTCGGGACTAGCGGGAGACTCGTATACGTACTTC
CASSSGLAGDSYTYF
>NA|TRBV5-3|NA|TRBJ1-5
TGTGCCAGAAGGTACAGGTTTAGTTATATATTATATAGCAATCAGCCCCAGCATTTT
CARRYRFSYILYSNQPQHF
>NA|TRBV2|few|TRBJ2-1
TGTGCCAGCAGTGACGGTCAGGGACTGGATGAGCAGTTCTTC
CASSDGQGLDEQFF
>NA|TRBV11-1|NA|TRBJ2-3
TGTGCCAGCAGCTCGCGGGCCCCAGATATTAGGGATACGCAGTATTTT
CASSSRAPDIRDTQYF
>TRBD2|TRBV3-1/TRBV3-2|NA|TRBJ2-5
TGTGCCAGCAGCCGCCTTTCGGGACTAGCGGACCCGGAGACCCAGTACTTC
CASSRLSGLADPETQYF
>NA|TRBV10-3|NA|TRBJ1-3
TGTGCCATCAGTGAATTGGGGGAGGCTGGAAACACCATATATTTT
CAISELGEAGNTIYF
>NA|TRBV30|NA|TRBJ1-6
TGTGCCTGGACCCCGGGTAGAGGGAATCTTAATTCACCCCTCCACTTT
CAWTPGRGNLNSPLHF
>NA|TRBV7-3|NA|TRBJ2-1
TGTGCCAGCAGCTTAGCTGGTAGCGGCAATGAGCAGTTCTTC
CASSLAGSGNEQFF
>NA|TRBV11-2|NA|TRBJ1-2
TGTGCCAGCAGTCAAGAACCCAGCGCTAACTATGGCTACACCTTC
CASSQEPSANYGYTF
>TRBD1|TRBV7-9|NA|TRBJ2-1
TGTGCCAGCGTGACAGGGGGATTTAACAATGAGCGGTTCTTC
CASVTGGFNNERFF
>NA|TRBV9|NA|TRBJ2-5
TGTGCCAGCAGCCCGCCCAGTCAAGAGACCCAGTACTTC
CASSPPSQETQYF
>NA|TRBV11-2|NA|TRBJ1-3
TGTGCCAGCAGCCGAAACGCAGGAGGGGACCCTGGAAACACCATATATTTT
CASSRNAGGDPGNTIYF
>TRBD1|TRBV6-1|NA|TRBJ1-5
TGTGCCAGCAGTGACCCGGGACAGACCAATCAGCCCCAGCATTTT
CASSDPGQTNQPQHF
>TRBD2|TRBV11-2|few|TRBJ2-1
TGTGCCAGCAGCTTAGAGGGACTAGCGGGGGATTTGCATGAGCAGTTCTTC
CASSLEGLAGDLHEQFF
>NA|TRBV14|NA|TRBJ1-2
TGTGCCAGCAGCCCCACCACAGGGTACTATGGCTACACCTTC
CASSPTTGYYGYTF
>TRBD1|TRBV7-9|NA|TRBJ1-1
TGTGCCAGCAGCTTGGGTCATAGACAGGGGGCAAGTGAAGCTTTCTTT
CASSLGHRQGASEAFF
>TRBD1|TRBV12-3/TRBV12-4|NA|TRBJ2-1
TGTGCCAGCAGAGGGACAGGGAACAATGAGCAGTTCTTC
CASRGTGNNEQFF
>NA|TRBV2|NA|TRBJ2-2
TGTGCCAGCAGTGTAGGGATGGGGCCCACCGGGGAGCTGTTTTTT
CASSVGMGPTGELFF
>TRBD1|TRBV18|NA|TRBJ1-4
TGTGCCAGCTCACCCTCAGGGGGCGCGGCTAATGAAAAACTGTTTTTT
CASSPSGGAANEKLFF
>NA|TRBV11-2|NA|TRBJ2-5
TGTGCCAGCAGCTTAGGGACTAACCAAGAGACCCAGTACTTC
CASSLGTNQETQYF
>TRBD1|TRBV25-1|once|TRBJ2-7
TGTGCCAGCAGTGCCCGGACAGGGGGCTTCTACGAGCAGTACTTC
CASSARTGGFYEQYF
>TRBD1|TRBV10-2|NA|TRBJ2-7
TGCGCCAGCAGTGACCACAGGGGGCAGCTGGACGAGCAGTACTTC
CASSDHRGQLDEQYF
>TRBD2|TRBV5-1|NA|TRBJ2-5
TGCGCCAGCAGCTTAACGGGACTAGCTCAAGAGACCCAGTACTTC
CASSLTGLAQETQYF
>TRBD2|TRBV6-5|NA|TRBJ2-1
TGTGCCAGCAACAAAGCGGGGGGGGAGTACAATGAGCAGTTCTTC
CASNKAGGEYNEQFF
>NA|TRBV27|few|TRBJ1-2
TGTGCCAGCAGTCCCTTCAGTTCCCTTAACTATGGCTACACCTTC
CASSPFSSLNYGYTF
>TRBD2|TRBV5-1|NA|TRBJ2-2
TGCGCCAGCAGCTTGGTCCTAGCGGGTTACGGTGGCACCGGGGAGCTGTTTTTT
CASSLVLAGYGGTGELFF
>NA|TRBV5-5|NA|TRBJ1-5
TGTGCCAGCAGCTTGATTTGGGGCGGCAATCAGCCCCAGCATTTT
CASSLIWGGNQPQHF
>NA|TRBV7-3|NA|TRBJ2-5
TGTGCCAGCAGCTCCTCGGGACATACGGAGACCCAGTACTTC
CASSSSGHTETQYF
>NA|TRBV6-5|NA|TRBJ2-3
TGTGCCAGCAGTTACTCTGGCCGTCCTAGCACAGATACGCAGTATTTT
CASSYSGRPSTDTQYF